A selection of T cell receptor beta chains follows, all from one sample in a study of blood T cell repertoires in COVID-19. Using immunoSEQ multiplex PCR, the repertoire was profiled, and TCRdb retains in-frame clones only, with some absent. The table lists approximately 74,000 clones, around 88% of them singletons. Sequenced input: peripheral blood. The receptors shown here come from a woman of 80 years or more with active or convalescent COVID-19. Both conserved end residues are part of each CDR3. The D gene is left open where the match is weak. Clone size is stated in some rows and not others, as once, few, many or a class when expanded.

D gene: -
V gene: TRBV7-6
J gene: TRBJ2-3
clone size: -
CDR3 DNA: TGTGCCAGCAGTAGACCGGGACTTAACACAGATACGCAGTATTTT
CDR3 protein: CASSRPGLNTDTQYF

D gene: TRBD1
V gene: TRBV5-4
J gene: TRBJ2-1
clone size: once
CDR3 DNA: TGTGCCAGCAGCCGCTCAGGGGGCGGCTACAATGAGCAGTTCTTC
CDR3 protein: CASSRSGGGYNEQFF

D gene: -
V gene: TRBV7-2
J gene: TRBJ2-2
clone size: once
CDR3 DNA: TGTGCCAGCAGCTTCCGGGGATCGGGCACCGGGGAGCTGTTTTTT
CDR3 protein: CASSFRGSGTGELFF

D gene: TRBD1
V gene: TRBV29-1
J gene: TRBJ1-2
clone size: -
CDR3 DNA: TGCAGCGTGGGACAGGGGAGGGACTATGGCTACACCTTC
CDR3 protein: CSVGQGRDYGYTF

D gene: TRBD1
V gene: TRBV4-3
J gene: TRBJ1-2
clone size: -
CDR3 DNA: TGCGCCAGCAGCGCGGGGACAGGTTTCTATACTAACTATGGCTACACCTTC
CDR3 protein: CASSAGTGFYTNYGYTF

D gene: -
V gene: TRBV7-2
J gene: TRBJ2-5
clone size: -
CDR3 DNA: TGTGCCAGCAGCTCCGTAGTGGGGGCCGAGACCCAGTACTTC
CDR3 protein: CASSSVVGAETQYF

D gene: -
V gene: TRBV10-3
J gene: TRBJ1-2
clone size: -
CDR3 DNA: TGTGCCATCAGTGCCTTACACGAGGAGGGCTACACCTTC
CDR3 protein: CAISALHEEGYTF

D gene: -
V gene: TRBV18
J gene: TRBJ2-7
clone size: -
CDR3 DNA: TGTGCCAGCTCACCGTTGGACAGCAACTACGAGCAGTACTTC
CDR3 protein: CASSPLDSNYEQYF

D gene: TRBD1
V gene: TRBV5-1
J gene: TRBJ1-1
clone size: -
CDR3 DNA: TGCGCCAGCAGCTCCGGGACAGGGGGCACTGAAGCTTTCTTT
CDR3 protein: CASSSGTGGTEAFF

D gene: TRBD2
V gene: TRBV6-6
J gene: TRBJ2-1
clone size: -
CDR3 DNA: TGTGCCAGCAGTCGAACCTCGGGACTAGCGGGGGGCAATGAGCAGTTCTTC
CDR3 protein: CASSRTSGLAGGNEQFF

D gene: -
V gene: TRBV5-8
J gene: TRBJ2-1
clone size: -
CDR3 DNA: TGTGCCAGCAGCTTGCGGGGTGGAATTTACAATGAGCAGTTCTTC
CDR3 protein: CASSLRGGIYNEQFF

D gene: TRBD2
V gene: TRBV9
J gene: TRBJ2-1
clone size: -
CDR3 DNA: TGTGCCAGCAGCGAACTAGCGGGGGGATACAATGAGCAGTTCTTC
CDR3 protein: CASSELAGGYNEQFF

D gene: -
V gene: TRBV10-1
J gene: TRBJ2-7
clone size: -
CDR3 DNA: TGCGCCAGCAGTGAGTCGGGCAAATACGAGCAGTACTTC
CDR3 protein: CASSESGKYEQYF

D gene: TRBD1
V gene: TRBV18
J gene: TRBJ2-5
clone size: once
CDR3 DNA: TGTGCCAGCTCGCCTCAGGGGGCTCAAGAGACCCAGTACTTC
CDR3 protein: CASSPQGAQETQYF

D gene: -
V gene: TRBV3-1/TRBV3-2
J gene: TRBJ1-5
clone size: once
CDR3 DNA: TGTGCCAGCAGCCAAGTGCAGGGCCTCAATCAGCCCCAGCATTTT
CDR3 protein: CASSQVQGLNQPQHF

D gene: -
V gene: TRBV19
J gene: TRBJ2-1
clone size: -
CDR3 DNA: TGTGCCAGTAGGAGGACAGAAATGTATGAGCAGTTCTTC
CDR3 protein: CASRRTEMYEQFF

D gene: TRBD2
V gene: TRBV7-2
J gene: TRBJ2-5
clone size: -
CDR3 DNA: TGTGCCAGCAGGACCAGTTCCGGGGGGATGTTAGAGACCCAGTACTTC
CDR3 protein: CASRTSSGGMLETQYF

D gene: -
V gene: TRBV15
J gene: TRBJ1-5
clone size: -
CDR3 DNA: TGTGCCACCAGCAGAGGTCCACCGGGAGGCAATCAGCCCCAGCATTTT
CDR3 protein: CATSRGPPGGNQPQHF

D gene: TRBD1
V gene: TRBV5-4
J gene: TRBJ2-2
clone size: -
CDR3 DNA: TGTGCCAGCAGCCACGGACAGGGACGCAGCACCGGGGAGCTGTTTTTT
CDR3 protein: CASSHGQGRSTGELFF

D gene: -
V gene: TRBV5-8
J gene: TRBJ1-2
clone size: -
CDR3 DNA: TGTGCCAGCAGCTTGTATACTGGTGGCAGGGGTCACTATGGCTACACCTTC
CDR3 protein: CASSLYTGGRGHYGYTF

D gene: TRBD2
V gene: TRBV24-1
J gene: TRBJ2-1
clone size: -
CDR3 DNA: TGTGCCACCAGCAACGGCGGGAGAACGGATGAGCAGTTCTTC
CDR3 protein: CATSNGGRTDEQFF

D gene: TRBD2
V gene: TRBV6-2/TRBV6-3
J gene: TRBJ2-7
clone size: -
CDR3 DNA: TGTGCCAGCAGTTACTGGACTAGCGGGAGCTCCTACGAGCAGTACTTC
CDR3 protein: CASSYWTSGSSYEQYF

D gene: TRBD1
V gene: TRBV29-1
J gene: TRBJ1-6
clone size: -
CDR3 DNA: TGCAGCGCCGGGGACAGGGAGTTCCCAAATTCACCCCTCCACTTT
CDR3 protein: CSAGDREFPNSPLHF

D gene: TRBD2
V gene: TRBV7-2
J gene: TRBJ2-7
clone size: -
CDR3 DNA: TGTGCCAGCAGCTTAGGGACTAGCGGCGTCGAGCAGTACTTC
CDR3 protein: CASSLGTSGVEQYF

D gene: TRBD1
V gene: TRBV3-1/TRBV3-2
J gene: TRBJ1-3
clone size: -
CDR3 DNA: TGTGCCAGCAGCTTCGGACAGGCCTCTGGAAACACCATATATTTT
CDR3 protein: CASSFGQASGNTIYF

D gene: TRBD1
V gene: TRBV28
J gene: TRBJ2-2
clone size: -
CDR3 DNA: TGTGCCAGCAGACCCATCGACAGGGGGCGCACCGGGGAGCTGTTTTTT
CDR3 protein: CASRPIDRGRTGELFF

D gene: -
V gene: TRBV5-6
J gene: TRBJ1-5
clone size: -
CDR3 DNA: TGTGCCAGCAGCTTGGGAGGGATTAGCAATCAGCCCCAGCATTTT
CDR3 protein: CASSLGGISNQPQHF

D gene: TRBD1
V gene: TRBV5-4
J gene: TRBJ1-2
clone size: -
CDR3 DNA: TGTGCCAGCAGCCCCCGACAGGGGGGTGGCTACACCTTC
CDR3 protein: CASSPRQGGGYTF

D gene: TRBD1
V gene: TRBV7-3
J gene: TRBJ1-3
clone size: once
CDR3 DNA: TGTGCCAGTGCAAAGACAGGGGGCTACGGAAACACCATATATTTT
CDR3 protein: CASAKTGGYGNTIYF

D gene: TRBD1
V gene: TRBV9
J gene: TRBJ2-3
clone size: -
CDR3 DNA: TGTGCCAGCAGCGTGGAAACAGGGGTTGATACGCAGTATTTT
CDR3 protein: CASSVETGVDTQYF

D gene: -
V gene: TRBV9
J gene: TRBJ2-3
clone size: -
CDR3 DNA: TGTGCCAGCAGCGTAGGTGCCCAACGGGATACGCAGTATTTT
CDR3 protein: CASSVGAQRDTQYF

D gene: -
V gene: TRBV4-1
J gene: TRBJ2-4
clone size: -
CDR3 DNA: TGCGCCAGCAGCCAAGAAGGTACAGGTTCGTTCGGCATTCAGTACTTC
CDR3 protein: CASSQEGTGSFGIQYF

D gene: -
V gene: TRBV6-4
J gene: TRBJ2-2
clone size: -
CDR3 DNA: TGTGCCAGCAGGGGGCCGGCCGGGGAGCTGTTTTTT
CDR3 protein: CASRGPAGELFF

D gene: TRBD1
V gene: TRBV19
J gene: TRBJ1-5
clone size: few
CDR3 DNA: TGTGCCAGTAGTTCCGGGACAGTGGGGGGCAATCAGCCCCAGCATTTT
CDR3 protein: CASSSGTVGGNQPQHF

D gene: TRBD1
V gene: TRBV24-1
J gene: TRBJ2-3
clone size: few
CDR3 DNA: TGTGCCACCAGTGATTCGGACAGGGGGGTCACAGATACGCAGTATTTT
CDR3 protein: CATSDSDRGVTDTQYF

D gene: -
V gene: TRBV5-5
J gene: TRBJ2-5
clone size: -
CDR3 DNA: TGTGCCAGCAGCCTGGGACACACCCAAGAGACCCAGTACTTC
CDR3 protein: CASSLGHTQETQYF

D gene: TRBD1
V gene: TRBV2
J gene: TRBJ1-5
clone size: -
CDR3 DNA: TGTGCCAGCGCGGACAGGGGGCAGCCCCAGCATTTT
CDR3 protein: CASADRGQPQHF

D gene: -
V gene: TRBV6-2/TRBV6-3
J gene: TRBJ2-4
clone size: -
CDR3 DNA: TGTGCCAGCAGTTATATACAAGCCAAAAACATTCAGTACTTC
CDR3 protein: CASSYIQAKNIQYF

D gene: TRBD1
V gene: TRBV25-1
J gene: TRBJ1-2
clone size: -
CDR3 DNA: TGTGCCAGCAGCCTGGGACAGGGGTATGGCTACACCTTC
CDR3 protein: CASSLGQGYGYTF

D gene: -
V gene: TRBV7-8
J gene: TRBJ1-2
clone size: -
CDR3 DNA: TGTGCCAGCAGTGAGGAAGGCTATGGCTACACCTTC
CDR3 protein: CASSEEGYGYTF

D gene: -
V gene: TRBV11-2
J gene: TRBJ2-1
clone size: -
CDR3 DNA: TGTGCCAGCAGCTCCCCGGCGGAGAGCGGTGTCCATGAGCAGTTCTTC
CDR3 protein: CASSSPAESGVHEQFF

D gene: TRBD2
V gene: TRBV7-7
J gene: TRBJ2-5
clone size: -
CDR3 DNA: TGTGCTAGCAGCTTAGCGCGGGGCGGGAGGGCCTTAGTGGAGACCCAGTACTTC
CDR3 protein: CASSLARGGRALVETQYF

D gene: TRBD1
V gene: TRBV25-1
J gene: TRBJ2-5
clone size: -
CDR3 DNA: TGTGCCAGCAGTGAATTTTGGGACAGACAAGAGACCCAGTACTTC
CDR3 protein: CASSEFWDRQETQYF

D gene: -
V gene: TRBV12-3/TRBV12-4
J gene: TRBJ1-1
clone size: -
CDR3 DNA: TGTGCCAGCAACCTAGGCCTAACTGAAGCTTTCTTT
CDR3 protein: CASNLGLTEAFF

D gene: TRBD2
V gene: TRBV5-1
J gene: TRBJ2-3
clone size: once
CDR3 DNA: TGCGCCAGCAGCTTGGAGCTAGCGGGTGAGACAGATACGCAGTATTTT
CDR3 protein: CASSLELAGETDTQYF

D gene: -
V gene: TRBV24-1
J gene: TRBJ2-2
clone size: -
CDR3 DNA: TGTGCCACCGCGGGGGCGGTGTATGGCGGGCTCACCGGGGAGCTGTTTTTT
CDR3 protein: CATAGAVYGGLTGELFF

D gene: -
V gene: TRBV15
J gene: TRBJ2-7
clone size: -
CDR3 DNA: TGTGCCACCAGCAGAGCCTTGGACAGTTCCTACGAGCAGTACTTC
CDR3 protein: CATSRALDSSYEQYF

D gene: TRBD1
V gene: TRBV6-5
J gene: TRBJ1-6
clone size: -
CDR3 DNA: TGTGCCAGCAGTAAACAGGGGGAGAATTCACCCCTCCACTTT
CDR3 protein: CASSKQGENSPLHF